This is a list of T cell receptor beta chains from one sample in a study of T cell changes during pregnancy in multiple sclerosis. Measured with immunoSEQ multiplex PCR; TCRdb has only the in-frame clones, and not every one. The sample has some 40,000 clones; about 95% are singletons. The sequences come from CD4+ T cells from peripheral blood mononuclear cells, collected in the second trimester of pregnancy. These receptors came from a female donor with multiple sclerosis, enrolled in a pregnancy study. The CDR3 runs from the conserved cysteine through the conserved F or W. A D gene is named only where the DNA matches it firmly. Rows may omit the clone size; those that give it use once, few, many or a size class.

>-|TRBJ2-7|TRBD1|TRBV6-6
TGTGCCAGCAGGGCGGACAGGTCCTCCTTTTTCTACGAGCAGTACTTC
CASRADRSSFFYEQYF
>-|TRBJ2-7|-|TRBV29-1
TGCAGCGTTGCCCCTACTAGCTCCTACGAGCAGTACTTC
CSVAPTSSYEQYF
>-|TRBJ2-2|TRBD2|TRBV2
TGTGCCAGCAGGCGGGAGATCACCGGGGAGCTGTTTTTT
CASRREITGELFF
>-|TRBJ2-5|TRBD2|TRBV29-1
TGCAGCGTGGGGGGGACTAGCGGGAAGGAGACCCAGTACTTC
CSVGGTSGKETQYF
>-|TRBJ2-3|-|TRBV7-2
TGTGCCAGCAGCTTACGTGGAGGGGAGATCACAGATACGCAGTATTTT
CASSLRGGEITDTQYF
>-|TRBJ1-3|-|TRBV9
TGTGCCAGCAGCGTAGAGGGGGGAGGGGGAAACACCATATATTTT
CASSVEGGGGNTIYF
>-|TRBJ2-3|TRBD2|TRBV4-2
TGTGCCAGCAGCCAAGAAAGGCTAGCGGGATCAACAGATACGCAGTATTTT
CASSQERLAGSTDTQYF
>-|TRBJ1-2|-|TRBV9
TGTGCCAGCAGCGTAGGTGGACAGAGTAACTATGGCTACACCTTC
CASSVGGQSNYGYTF
>once|TRBJ1-1|-|TRBV6-6
TGTGCCAGCAGTTACTCGAAGCCCCCGAGTCAGGGTCAAGCTTTCTTT
CASSYSKPPSQGQAFF
>-|TRBJ1-2|TRBD1|TRBV6-1
TGTGCCAGCTACCACGGGACAGCTTCTAACTATGGCTACACCTTC
CASYHGTASNYGYTF
>-|TRBJ2-3|-|TRBV2
TGTGCCAGCAGCTCTACAGATACGCAGTATTTT
CASSSTDTQYF
>-|TRBJ2-1|TRBD1|TRBV6-6
TGTGCCAGTATAAGCAGGGGGAATAATGAGCAGTTCTTC
CASISRGNNEQFF
>-|TRBJ2-7|TRBD2|TRBV7-9
TGTGCCAGCAGCTTAGGTCGGAGCGGGGGCTTCGAGCAGTACTTC
CASSLGRSGGFEQYF
>few|TRBJ1-1|-|TRBV18
TGTGCCAGCTCAGCATTGGGAGGCACTGAAGCTTTCTTT
CASSALGGTEAFF
>-|TRBJ1-1|-|TRBV7-9
TGTGCCAGCAGCTTAGTCCTGACATCGAACACTGAAGCTTTCTTT
CASSLVLTSNTEAFF
>-|TRBJ1-2|TRBD1|TRBV6-1
TGTGCCAGCAGTGAAAGGGGGACAGCCAGCTATGGCTACACCTTC
CASSERGTASYGYTF
>once|TRBJ1-2|-|TRBV9
TGTGCCAGCGAGGGAGCGGGGGAGGGTGTGAATGGCTACACCTTC
CASEGAGEGVNGYTF
>-|TRBJ1-2|TRBD1|TRBV28
TGTGCCAGCAGTCGGCCTGACAGGGTTCTTTTGGATGGCTACACCTTC
CASSRPDRVLLDGYTF
>-|TRBJ1-4|-|TRBV28
TGTGCCAGCAGTGAGTGGCAGGGATCTAGTGCAACTAATGAAAAACTGTTTTTT
CASSEWQGSSATNEKLFF
>once|TRBJ1-6|TRBD1|TRBV5-1
TGCGCCAGCAGCTGGGGGCGGACAGGGAGCTCCTATAATTCACCCCTCCACTTT
CASSWGRTGSSYNSPLHF
>once|TRBJ1-3|TRBD1|TRBV7-9
TGTGCCAGCAGCTCGGGACAGTACTCTGGAAACACCATATATTTT
CASSSGQYSGNTIYF
>-|TRBJ2-5|-|TRBV19
TGTGCCAGTAGTATAGGAATGGGCGTCCAAGAGACCCAGTACTTC
CASSIGMGVQETQYF
>few|TRBJ2-5|TRBD2|TRBV7-3
TGTGCCAGCAGCAGAGCGGGAGGGCCACAGTACTTC
CASSRAGGPQYF
>-|TRBJ1-2|-|TRBV6-1
TGTGCCAGCAGTGAAAAACAGCAGTATGGCTACACCTTC
CASSEKQQYGYTF
>-|TRBJ1-6|-|TRBV15
TGTGCCACCAGCAGAGATCCTCACAGGGTGGGATCACCCCTCCACTTT
CATSRDPHRVGSPLHF
>-|TRBJ2-7|-|TRBV6-5
TGTGCCAGCAGTTATAGCGCAGGGGAAGCCTACGAGCAGTACTTC
CASSYSAGEAYEQYF
>-|TRBJ1-2|-|TRBV7-2
TGTGCCAGCAGGGGGGCCTCTAACTATGGCTACACCTTC
CASRGASNYGYTF
>-|TRBJ2-1|TRBD2|TRBV27
TGTGCCAGCAGCACCCCCCTTAGCGGGAGGGAGAATGAGCAGTTCTTC
CASSTPLSGRENEQFF
>-|TRBJ1-1|-|TRBV19
TGTGCCAGTAGTATAGGCTTAGTTGGGGCGAGAAGCACTGAAGCTTTCTTT
CASSIGLVGARSTEAFF
>-|TRBJ1-3|-|TRBV7-6
TGTGCCAGCAGCTTGACCGGAGCTTCTGGAAACACCATATATTTT
CASSLTGASGNTIYF
>once|TRBJ2-5|-|TRBV2
TGTGCCAGCAGAGGGGACTCCCGGGGGGAGACCCAGTACTTC
CASRGDSRGETQYF
>once|TRBJ1-5|-|TRBV6-5
TGTGCCAGCAGTTACTCATTACAGGATAGCAATCAGCCCCAGCATTTT
CASSYSLQDSNQPQHF
>few|TRBJ1-6|TRBD1|TRBV5-6
TGTGCCAGCAGCTCGGACAGGGGTTCCTATAATTCACCCCTCCACTTT
CASSSDRGSYNSPLHF
>once|TRBJ1-1|-|TRBV2
TGTGCCAGCAGTGAACAGGTGATGCAAGCTTTCTTT
CASSEQVMQAFF
>-|TRBJ2-7|TRBD2|TRBV6-1
TGTGCCAGCAGTTCCCTAGCGGGAGGATCCTACGAGCAGTACTTC
CASSSLAGGSYEQYF
>-|TRBJ2-2|TRBD1|TRBV2
TGTGCCAGCAGGACGGGACAGGGTTACACCGGGGAGCTGTTTTTT
CASRTGQGYTGELFF
>once|TRBJ1-5|TRBD1|TRBV27
TGTGCCAGCAGTTCAACAGGGGACCAGCATTTT
CASSSTGDQHF
>-|TRBJ2-5|-|TRBV25-1
TGTGCCAGCAGCCTACAGGGTAGGGAGACCCAGTACTTC
CASSLQGRETQYF
>-|TRBJ2-7|-|TRBV7-2
TGTGCCAGCAGCTTCTGGACAGCCACCTACGAGCAGTACTTC
CASSFWTATYEQYF
>-|TRBJ1-4|TRBD1|TRBV2
TGTGCCAGCAGTGAAGCGGGGACAGCAACTAATGAAAAACTGTTTTTT
CASSEAGTATNEKLFF
>-|TRBJ1-2|TRBD1|TRBV19
TGTGCCAGTAGTAACTCATTCCGGGACAGAACTAACTATGGCTACACCTTC
CASSNSFRDRTNYGYTF
>few|TRBJ1-3|-|TRBV5-1
TGCGCCAGCAGCGGCCCCGGGACTTCTGGAAACACCATATATTTT
CASSGPGTSGNTIYF
>-|TRBJ1-5|-|TRBV5-8
TGTGCCAGCAGCTTGGTGGGGGAGGTAAGGCAGCCCCAGCATTTT
CASSLVGEVRQPQHF
>-|TRBJ2-7|-|TRBV19
TGTGCCAGTAGTATAGATCAGGGCTACGAGCAGTACTTC
CASSIDQGYEQYF
>-|TRBJ2-3|-|TRBV19
TGTGCCAGTAGTACCAGGGCAATCACAGATACGCAGTATTTT
CASSTRAITDTQYF
>-|TRBJ1-2|-|TRBV28
TGTGCCAGCGTCAGGGGTGTTAACTATGGCTACACCTTC
CASVRGVNYGYTF
>-|TRBJ2-1|-|TRBV4-3
TGCGCCAGCAGCCCAGGGGCAGGCTCCTACAATGAGCAGTTCTTC
CASSPGAGSYNEQFF
>-|TRBJ1-2|-|TRBV11-2
TGTGCCAGCAGCCAAAACTATGGCTACACCTTC
CASSQNYGYTF
>-|TRBJ2-1|TRBD2|TRBV6-4
TGTGCCAGCAGTGATTTGGCGGGGGTGGACAATGAGCAGTTCTTC
CASSDLAGVDNEQFF
>once|TRBJ1-3|-|TRBV4-2
TGTGCCAGCAGCCAAGGGGGGGTATCCGGAAACACCATATATTTT
CASSQGGVSGNTIYF